The T cell receptor beta chain under discussion was sequenced for a study of shared clonotypes between healthy human individuals (TCRdb year 2020). For the wider study: The cohort comprised a couple of women and three men aged 18 to 49 years. To increase sequencing depth and limit assay-specific biases, different laboratories used diverse techniques to prepare libraries and sequence TCR repertoires. To estimate repertoire size and how much clonotype sharing occurs between individuals, the study deeply sequenced the blood TCR repertoires of five healthy adults. For each donor, CD4 naive and CD4 memory were each given three plates, CD8 naive was given two plates, and CD8 memory was given one plate. Between about 0.94 and 8.9 billion PBMCs per donor were obtained by leukapheresis.

TCR CDR3 regions were amplified from genomic DNA by multiplex PCR using the deep immunoSEQ assay. Genomic DNA extracted from each cell subset was distributed evenly over all wells of several immunoSEQ 96-well plates, and each plate served as one replicate. For sorted subsets, each replicate PCR was loaded with approximately 190 ng genomic DNA, equivalent to about 33,000 T cell genomes. The purified libraries were quantified using a Qubit 3.0 fluorometer, sized with a Bioanalyzer 2100, and then quantified again using the KAPA Library Quantification kit. A separate single-read 150-cycle Illumina NextSeq 550 flow cell was used to sequence each immunoSEQ 96-well plate. From the authors' description of their analysis: Because only junctional sequences without quality scores were contained in the immunoSEQ output, filtering matching that applied to full-length reads could not be performed. Sequences were annotated with PyIR, a Python wrapper for IgBLAST v1.9, using IMGT germline references to assign V/J genes and CDR3. Any read was removed if the V/J assignment was weak (E-value above 1e-6), the CDR3 was missing, or the read contained stop codons, out-of-frame junctions, or ambiguous translated residues. V3J clonotypes were defined by identical inferred V gene, J gene, and CDR3 amino acid sequence. The percentage overlap between two repertoires was calculated by dividing the number of shared unique clonotypes by the size of the smaller repertoire. Repertoire richness was assessed with RTK rarefaction, the Chao1 estimator, and Recon v2.1 estimates of unobserved clonotypes. Generation probabilities for all TCRbeta clonotypes obtained by the gDNA method from a handful of donors were computed using OLGA. The source is immuneACCESS, and TCRdb retained only in-frame sequences with V and J called. Part of the clones is not carried over; for the studies checked, unresolved V genes explain less than half of this, and the remainder is unexplained. V, J and clone size reflect that table, while D and trimming were determined from the DNA. The table for this sample lists about 2.3 million clones; approximately 95% of them were counted only once. 0.3% to 0.4% of the sample is in the top ten clones.

Its CDR3 holds 13 amino acids, cysteine through phenylalanine. The sequence is cut down to CDR3 DNA, 39 bases in frame from base 1. The junction shows trimming of 4 bases on V and 2 bases on J, plus 11 bases between the germline ends. Sequences SQVTM (CDR1) and ANQGSEA (CDR2) are obtained from the germline V gene. To note about this clone: The specificity of this receptor is unknown. Base-call qualities are not available, and no considerably larger clone is one nucleotide away.

Donors were healthy HIV-negative adults with no recently reported acute infections or vaccinations. Every donor was a Caucasian adult living in Nashville, Tennessee, USA. CD4+ T cells were enriched by magnetic negative selection, after which naive cells were positively selected on CD45RA and the negative fraction was taken as the memory subset. Blood was collected by leukapheresis, and PBMCs were isolated by Ficoll-Histopaque density gradient centrifugation and then cryopreserved in liquid nitrogen vapor phase. Analytical flow cytometry was used to check the purity and quantity of every magnetically sorted T cell population. Each sorted fraction had its genomic DNA isolated and then quantified by UV absorbance on a Nanodrop 2000c. What the authors observed across the whole study: Compared with non-shared clonotypes, clonotypes shared by all four sorted-subset donors had higher generation probabilities. When a handful of donors were compared, the shared fraction of clonotypes was about 5% for naive CD4, less than 4% for naive CD8, 2% to 2.5% for memory CD4, and 0.4% for memory CD8. Sampling was restricted to blood, and TCR repertoires in tissues likely differ from the TCR repertoires found in blood. Pairwise subsampling indicated that sequencing depth was expected to affect the degree of clonotype sharing among donors. Rarefaction of sorted-subset datasets indicated incomplete sequencing despite the large sequencing depth. Naive subsets generally had larger estimated clonotype richness than memory subsets did. Because the study included only a small number of donors, the genetic and exposure-history diversity represented was limited.

The clonotype originates from a man between 18 and 35 years old in good health. Some clones in this sample may be carry-over from other donors' samples. Source material: naive CD4+ T cells from PBMCs. The meaning of the sample's cell subset or site label: CD45RA+ positively selected. This chain joins TRBV29-1 to TRBJ1-2; TRBD1 could be the D gene, as 6 bases match. The sequence in DNA is TGCAGCGTTGTTGAAGGGGGGAACTATGGCTACACCTTC. This sequence encodes CSVVEGGNYGYTF.